This T cell receptor (beta chain) was profiled in a study of blood T cell repertoires in COVID-19. At the level of the study: Sites in the United States, Italy and Spain provided acute and convalescent COVID-19 samples. Sample material is recorded as cDNA or gDNA derived from T cells, B-cell-depleted T cells, or PBMCs.

Original handling: How many nucleated cells were present was estimated from reference gene primer amplification. Clones were read by immunoSEQ multiplex PCR, and TCRdb kept only the in-frame ones, dropping some. The V and J calls and clone size were taken over from that table, and D and trimming were inferred from the DNA. Of 350,000 or so clones listed, under 95% are singletons. This CDR3 region has 14 residues. V gave up 5 bases and J gave up 5 bases; unmatched junction bases: 4. The germline V gene has CDR1 SNHLY and CDR2 FYNNEI. The V call is TRBV2, the J call TRBJ1-5; 9 bases fit TRBD1. The sample comprised PBMCs or T cells enriched from blood (not recorded which). The receptor's source is a woman in her twenties or thirties who had recovered from COVID-19. CDR3 region: CASSTGQGDQPQHF. CDR3 DNA: TGTGCCAGCAGTACGGGACAGGGAGATCAGCCCCAGCATTTT.